The source of this T cell receptor beta chain is a study of sequential checkpoint blockade in melanoma. The length of the CDR3 is 11 residues. Germline V gene data show CDR1 as SEHNR and CDR2 as FQNEAQ (reference sequence). V was trimmed by 8 bases and J by 3 bases, leaving 8 bases between them. The treatment here: randomized to nivolumab then ipilimumab (arm A) or the reverse (arm B). Assay used: immunoSEQ multiplex PCR; TCRdb lists only in-frame clones, some missing. The sample carries under 20,000 clones, 60% to 80% recorded once. The specimen comprised CD8+ T cells sorted from blood (inferred from file names), sampled from a patient given nivolumab and ipilimumab in sequence. The chain carries TRBV7-9 and TRBJ2-7; no reliable D call. The receptor comes from a human donor with melanoma. The chain's CDR3 is CASATYYEQYF. DNA of the CDR3: TGTGCCAGCGCCACTTACTACGAGCAGTACTTC.